A single sample gave rise to the 27 T cell receptor beta chains below, sequenced in a study of shared clonotypes between healthy human individuals. Clones were sequenced by immunoSEQ multiplex PCR, and TCRdb holds only the in-frame ones, with some missing. The profile shows millions of clones, 93% of them singletons. Sequenced: naive CD4+ T cells from PBMCs. The subset denotes: CD45RA+ positively selected. The receptors shown here come from a man in his late teens or twenties in good health. Some clones in this sample may be carry-over from other donors' samples.

The chain carries TRBV7-2 and TRBJ2-1, with D perhaps being TRBD1 or TRBD2 (5 bases each). The CDR3 contains 16 residues. V was clipped by 5 bases and J by 2 bases, with 16 bases between them. The germline gives CDR1 SGHTA, CDR2 FQGNSA. Written as DNA, the CDR3 is TGTGCCAGCAGCCCCCCCCCGGGACCACCCTACAATGAGCAGTTCTTC. Translating it yields CASSPPPGPPYNEQFF.

With regard to this clone: Distinct nucleotide sequences in the sample also encode this CDR3. The chain has TRBV5-1 and TRBJ2-2; 10 nucleotides align to TRBD2. The CDR3 is 16 residues long. Losses at the gene ends were 4 bases for V and 3 bases for J; bases not matched to a gene: 6. Germline V gene sequence: CDR1 SGHRS, CDR2 YFSETQ. CDR3 region: CASSLLAGGDTGELFF. CDR3 nucleotides: TGCGCCAGCAGCCTCTTAGCGGGAGGCGACACCGGGGAGCTGTTTTTT.

This rearrangement joins TRBV27 to TRBJ2-7; D is uncertain. The CDR3 totals 16 residues. From germline, CDR1 is MNHEY and CDR2 SMNVEV (reference sequence). V lost 3 bases and J lost 1, with 16 bases in between. CDR3 sequence (DNA): TGTGCCAGCAGTTTTTCTTGGTCGGCCGGGTCCTACGAGCAGTACTTC. Translating gives CASSFSWSAGSYEQYF.

The V gene is TRBV7-9, the J gene TRBJ2-1; TRBD2 might be the D (5 bases). This CDR3 has 15 amino acids. Trimming removed 5 bases from V and 0 bases from J, with 11 bases in between. Germline V lookup: CDR1 SEHNR, CDR2 FQNEAQ (reference sequence). The CDR3 protein is CASSVPGSSYNEQFF. For the CDR3, the DNA is TGTGCCAGCAGCGTTCCGGGGAGCTCCTACAATGAGCAGTTCTTC.

This chain connects TRBV10-3 to TRBJ2-7; D is unclear. Trimming left V 0 bases short and J 2 bases short, with 8 bases between. The CDR3 spans 14 residues. Germline V lookup: CDR1 ENHRY, CDR2 SYGVKD. This CDR3 is CAISESGPTYEQYF. CDR3 DNA sequence: TGTGCCATCAGTGAGTCGGGCCCAACCTACGAGCAGTACTTC.

The rearrangement uses TRBV18 and TRBJ1-1; 7 nucleotides line up with TRBD1. With 2 bases clipped from V and 3 bases from J, the junction kept 9 bases outside the gene matches. This CDR3 spans 16 amino acids. Germline CDR1 reads KGHSH; CDR2 reads LQKENI. The CDR3 loop is CASSPWGQLMDTEAFF. CDR3 coding DNA: TGTGCCAGCTCACCATGGGGACAGCTCATGGACACTGAAGCTTTCTTT.

The V gene is TRBV30, the J gene TRBJ1-5; D uncertain. The CDR3 length is 16 residues. Germline V CDR1 and CDR2: GTSNPN, SVGIG (reference sequence). Between the trimmed V and J ends, which lost 3 bases and 0 bases, there was a span of 15 bases. This chain's CDR3 is CAWSPPRFYSNQPQHF. The CDR3 DNA reads TGTGCCTGGAGCCCACCGCGGTTCTATAGCAATCAGCCCCAGCATTTT.

This chain joins TRBV7-3 and TRBJ2-2; TRBD2 aligns across 10 bases. Germline V lookup: CDR1 SGHTA, CDR2 FQGTGA. The V segment lost 2 bases and the J segment 4 bases; nucleotides outside the gene matches: 13. The CDR3 covers 19 residues. This CDR3 reads CASSLWASGSTWGTGELFF. The CDR3 region has the DNA TGTGCCAGCAGCTTATGGGCTAGCGGGAGCACTTGGGGCACCGGGGAGCTGTTTTTT.

This chain connects TRBV28 to TRBJ2-7; 9 bases fit TRBD1. The V segment lost 2 bases and the J segment 2 bases; nucleotides outside the gene matches: 4. The CDR3 spans 15 residues. Germline loops: CDR1 MDHEN, CDR2 SYDVKM. DNA of the CDR3: TGTGCCAGCAGTTTAGACCGGGACAGGGCCTACGAGCAGTACTTC. It yields the protein CASSLDRDRAYEQYF.

The rearrangement uses TRBV6-5 and TRBJ2-6; tentatively, D is TRBD1 or TRBD2 (6 bases each). Between the trimmed V and J ends, which lost 7 bases and 2 bases, there was a span of 9 bases. Per the germline V gene, CDR1 is MNHEY and CDR2 is SVGAGI. This CDR3 comprises 14 residues. CDR3 DNA sequence: TGTGCCAGCAAAGGGGGGCCTGGGGCCAACGTCCTGACTTTC. Its translation is CASKGGPGANVLTF.

The V gene is TRBV6-5, the J gene TRBJ1-4; 7 bases are shared with TRBD1. J was trimmed by 5 bases and V by 6 bases; bases with no gene match: 9. The CDR3 runs 15 residues. Germline values: CDR1 MNHEY, CDR2 SVGAGI. CDR3 DNA sequence: TGTGCCAGCAGCCGGTTGGGACAGATAAATGAAAAACTGTTTTTT. Amino acids: CASSRLGQINEKLFF.

This chain connects TRBV7-6 to TRBJ2-3, with 8 positions matching TRBD2. The germline CDR1 and CDR2 sequences are SGHVS and FNYEAQ. Trimming removed 2 bases from V and 2 bases from J; junction bases left unmatched: 3. There are 15 residues in the CDR3. CDR3 in amino acids: CASSLTSGLTDTQYF. In DNA form, the CDR3 reads TGTGCCAGCAGCTTAACTAGCGGACTCACAGATACGCAGTATTTT.

The chain employs TRBV19 and TRBJ2-7, with 11 bases that match TRBD2. This CDR3 is 18 amino acids long. V dropped 6 bases and J dropped 0; count of bases not matched to a gene: 13. CDR1 and CDR2 (germline): LNHDA, SQIVND (reference sequence). DNA of the CDR3: TGTGCCAGTAGGAGATCCACGGCCACTAGCGGGAGCTCCTACGAGCAGTACTTC. Protein product: CASRRSTATSGSSYEQYF. Based on the CDR3 plus reference TRBV19 and TRBJ2-7, the full variable domain is DGGITQSPKYLFRKEGQNVTLSCEQNLNHDAMYWYRQDPGQGLRLIYYSQIVNDFQKGDIAEGYSVSREKKESFPLTVTSAQKNPTAFYLCASRRSTATSGSSYEQYFGPGTRLTVT.

V and J are TRBV7-2 and TRBJ1-1; D unclear. Germline V lookup: CDR1 SGHTA, CDR2 FQGNSA. The germline V and J ends were trimmed by 9 bases and 4 bases, with 6 bases remaining between them. The CDR3 is made up of 10 amino acids. CDR3 nucleotide sequence: TGTGCCAGAGAAATCACTGAAGCTTTCTTT. It encodes CAREITEAFF.

The CDR3 loop reads CASSENRHSNGYTF. The DNA of the CDR3 is TGTGCCAGCAGTGAAAATCGCCATAGCAATGGCTACACCTTC. J is TRBJ1-2 and V is TRBV6-1; D gene uncertain. The ends were cut back, 2 bases at V and 6 bases at J, with 13 bases in the middle. Germline CDR1 MNHNS, CDR2 SASEGT. The CDR3 is 14 amino acids.

The rearrangement links TRBV19 to TRBJ1-5, with D unclear. This CDR3 has 16 residues. Germline assignment: CDR1 LNHDA and CDR2 SQIVND (reference sequence). Trimming removed 3 bases at V and 0 bases at J, with 12 bases between. The CDR3 reads CASSMVDGYSNQPQHF. The CDR3 nucleotides are TGTGCCAGTAGTATGGTCGACGGCTATAGCAATCAGCCCCAGCATTTT.

The chain couples TRBV28 to TRBJ2-5; D uncertain. V lost 6 bases and J 0 bases, leaving 14 bases between the germline ends. This CDR3 region has 15 residues. Germline V gene sequence: CDR1 MDHEN, CDR2 SYDVKM. The CDR3 loop reads CASSLTAFYQETQYF. In DNA, the CDR3 is TGTGCCAGCAGCCTGACCGCCTTTTACCAAGAGACCCAGTACTTC.

This chain uses TRBV7-3 with TRBJ2-1; TRBD2 matches at 14 bases. This CDR3 is built from 17 residues. V was pared by 5 bases and J by 6 bases, with 9 bases of the junction left unmatched. Germline V gene data show CDR1 as SGHTA and CDR2 as FQGTGA. The DNA for the CDR3 is TGTGCCAGCAGCATACCCGGGACTAGCGGGGGTGCCAATGAGCAGTTCTTC. Its translation is CASSIPGTSGGANEQFF.

The genes are TRBV2 and TRBJ2-1, with 11 bases lining up with TRBD2. With V trimmed by 6 bases and J by 6 bases, 4 bases remained unmatched. The CDR3 is made up of 14 amino acids. Germline-derived CDR1 and CDR2 are SNHLY and FYNNEI. The CDR3 nucleotides read TGTGCCAGCAGAAGACTAGCGGGACTCAATGAGCAGTTCTTC. This codes for CASRRLAGLNEQFF.

The chain is built from TRBV6-1 and TRBJ1-1; possibly TRBD1 for D (5 bases). Trimming took off 9 bases at V and 5 bases at J, with 16 bases between the two ends. CDR1 is MNHNS and CDR2 is SASEGT in the germline V gene. This CDR3 contains 13 residues. In DNA form, the CDR3 reads TGTGCCAGTCTCGACAGCCTCGAGACTGAAGCTTTCTTT. Translating gives CASLDSLETEAFF.

The CDR3 reads CASSPRTDPETQYF. In nucleotides, the CDR3 is TGCGCCAGCAGCCCAAGGACGGATCCAGAGACCCAGTACTTC. This sequence joins TRBV5-1 and TRBJ2-5; D gene unclear. This CDR3 spans 14 amino acids. Trimming shortened V by 4 bases and J by 4 bases, and 14 bases separated the two germline ends. The germline V gene encodes CDR1 SGHRS and CDR2 YFSETQ.

For this clone: Other DNA sequences in this sample translate to the same CDR3. The chain couples TRBV18 to TRBJ2-7, with D tentatively TRBD1 (5 bases). Germline lookup yields CDR1 KGHSH and CDR2 LQKENI. The V and J ends lost 0 bases and 2 bases respectively, with 8 bases between them. The CDR3 is 14 residues long. CDR3 protein: CASSPPGVPYEQYF. As DNA, the CDR3 is TGTGCCAGCTCACCACCAGGGGTCCCCTACGAGCAGTACTTC.

This rearrangement joins TRBV2 to TRBJ2-5; 12 bases fit TRBD2. There are 15 residues in the CDR3. The germline V gene has CDR1 SNHLY and CDR2 FYNNEI. The ends lost 5 bases at V and 3 bases at J; junction bases unmatched: 4. The CDR3 loop is CASSTRLAGEETQYF. In nucleotides, the CDR3 is TGTGCCAGCAGTACGAGACTAGCGGGAGAAGAGACCCAGTACTTC.

V gene TRBV4-1 combines with J gene TRBJ1-1; D call uncertain. The CDR3 is 12 amino acids. Trimming pared 0 bases from V and 7 bases from J, leaving 6 bases between. Looked up from germline, CDR1 is MGHRA and CDR2 is YSYEKL. In DNA form, the CDR3 reads TGCGCCAGCAGCCAAGAGTCAGGTGAAGCTTTCTTT. Its protein is CASSQESGEAFF.

The chain is built from TRBV15 and TRBJ2-1; 7 bases line up with TRBD1. V lost 4 bases and J lost 3; bases outside the gene matches: 6. Germline V CDR1 and CDR2: LNHNV, YYDKDF (reference sequence). CDR3 length: 15 amino acids. CDR3 amino acids: CATSTRDSFYNEQFF. CDR3 coding DNA: TGTGCCACCAGCACCCGGGACAGTTTCTACAATGAGCAGTTCTTC. The full variable domain, completed using reference TRBV15 and TRBJ2-1, is DAMVIQNPRYQVTQFGKPVTLSCSQTLNHNVMYWYQQKSSQAPKLLFHYYDKDFNNEADTPDNFQSRRPNTSFCFLDIRSPGLGDTAMYLCATSTRDSFYNEQFFGPGTRLTVL.

CDR3 bases: TGCAGCGTTGAAGACCCAGGCGAGCAGTACTTC. The encoded protein is CSVEDPGEQYF. The chain is built from TRBV29-1 and TRBJ2-7; D gene uncertain. CDR3 size: 11 residues. V was pared by 0 bases and J by 6 bases, with 6 bases between. CDR1 is SQVTM, CDR2 ANQGSEA, per germline.

The chain uses TRBV7-9 and TRBJ1-4, with D possibly matching TRBD1 (5 bases). CDR1 is SEHNR and CDR2 is FQNEAQ in the germline V gene (reference sequence). CDR3 length equals 18 residues. V was pared by 4 bases and J by 6 bases, with 24 bases between. The CDR3 region is CASSSRGWGQPPDEKLFF. CDR3 sequence (DNA): TGTGCCAGCAGCTCCCGGGGGTGGGGCCAACCCCCTGATGAAAAACTGTTTTTT.